This entry concerns a single TCR beta chain. Generated by immunoSEQ multiplex PCR, the TCRdb table keeps only in-frame clones and is missing some. The sample holds roughly 40,000 clones, around 76% seen once. Trimming cost V 4 bases and J 4 bases, with 7 bases left between them. In germline, CDR1 is KGHDR, CDR2 SFDVKD. The CDR3 has 12 residues. The data were taken from a study of blood T cell repertoires in COVID-19. The sequenced sample consisted of peripheral blood. This rearrangement joins TRBV24-1 to TRBJ2-7; D may be TRBD1 (6 bases). This sequence originates from a man between 65 and 85 years old with active or convalescent COVID-19. The CDR3 spells CATSEQGYEQYF. The DNA of the CDR3 is TGTGCCACCAGTGAACAGGGTTACGAGCAGTACTTC.